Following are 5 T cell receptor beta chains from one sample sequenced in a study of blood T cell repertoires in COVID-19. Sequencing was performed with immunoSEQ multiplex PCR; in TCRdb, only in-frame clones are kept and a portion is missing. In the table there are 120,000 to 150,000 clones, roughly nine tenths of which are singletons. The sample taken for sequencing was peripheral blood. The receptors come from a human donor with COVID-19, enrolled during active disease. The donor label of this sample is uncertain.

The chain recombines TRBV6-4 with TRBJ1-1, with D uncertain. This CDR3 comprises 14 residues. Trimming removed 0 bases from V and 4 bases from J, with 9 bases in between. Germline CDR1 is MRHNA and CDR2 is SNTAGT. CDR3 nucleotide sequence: TGTGCCAGCAGTGACTCCCCAGGAGGCACTGAAGCTTTCTTT. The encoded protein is CASSDSPGGTEAFF.

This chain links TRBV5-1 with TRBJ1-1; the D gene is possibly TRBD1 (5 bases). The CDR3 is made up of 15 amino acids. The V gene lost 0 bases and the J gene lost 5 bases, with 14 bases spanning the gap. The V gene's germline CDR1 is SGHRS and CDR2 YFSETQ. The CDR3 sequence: CASSLDLREGTEAFF. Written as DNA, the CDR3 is TGCGCCAGCAGCTTGGACTTGAGGGAGGGGACTGAAGCTTTCTTT.

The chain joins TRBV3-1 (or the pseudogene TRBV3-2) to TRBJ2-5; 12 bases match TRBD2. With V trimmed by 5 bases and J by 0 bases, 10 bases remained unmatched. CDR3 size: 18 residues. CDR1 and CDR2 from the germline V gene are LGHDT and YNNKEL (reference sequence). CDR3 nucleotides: TGTGCCAGCAGCTTCGCTAGCGGGGGGGCAGTCTACCAAGAGACCCAGTACTTC. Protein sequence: CASSFASGGAVYQETQYF.

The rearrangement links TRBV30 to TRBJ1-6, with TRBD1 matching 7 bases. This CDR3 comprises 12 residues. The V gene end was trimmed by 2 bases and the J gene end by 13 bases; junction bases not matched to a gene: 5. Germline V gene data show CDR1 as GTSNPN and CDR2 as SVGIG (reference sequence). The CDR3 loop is CAWSPDRAPLHF. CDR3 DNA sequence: TGTGCCTGGAGTCCAGACAGGGCCCCCCTCCACTTT.

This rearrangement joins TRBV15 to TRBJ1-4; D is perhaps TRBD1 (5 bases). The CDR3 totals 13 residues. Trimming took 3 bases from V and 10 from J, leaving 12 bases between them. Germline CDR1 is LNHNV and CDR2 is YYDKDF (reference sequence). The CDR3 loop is CATSSAGWGKLFF. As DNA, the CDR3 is TGTGCCACCAGCAGTGCAGGGTGGGGAAAACTGTTTTTT.